What follows are 10 T cell receptor beta chains derived from one specimen sequenced in a study of blood T cell repertoires in COVID-19 (TCRdb year 2020). Libraries were made using the immunoSEQ multiplex PCR assay. TCRdb stores this immuneACCESS table with in-frame sequences only. Part of the clones is absent; in the studies checked, under half of the shortfall reflects unresolved V genes, and no reason is known for the rest. Within this sample are about 36,000 clones, with around 80% of them counted one time only. Clones ranked in the top ten supply 25% to 35% of the sample. Sequencing input: peripheral blood. The source of these receptors is a man aged 55 to 70 with acute or convalescent COVID-19.

On this clone itself: One end of the junction fails to match germline, which may point to a read error. V usage is TRBV6-5 and J usage is TRBJ1-6, with a tentative D call TRBD1 (6 bases). The CDR3 runs to 16 residues. Germline lookup yields CDR1 MNHEY and CDR2 SVGAGI. CDR3 coding DNA: TGTGCCAGCAGTAACTCGGGGGGGCAGGATAATTCACCCCTCCACTTT. Translated, it gives CASSNSGGQDNSPLHF.

The rearrangement joins TRBV11-3 to TRBJ2-1; 7 positions agree with TRBD2. There are 14 residues in the CDR3. CDR1 SGHNT and CDR2 YENEEA come from the germline V gene. V dropped 4 bases and J dropped 4; count of bases not matched to a gene: 4. CDR3 sequence (DNA): TGTGCCAGCAGCTCAGGACTAGATTACAATGAGCAGTTCTTC. Protein product: CASSSGLDYNEQFF. Using reference TRBV11-3 and TRBJ2-1 for the parts outside the CDR3, the full variable domain is EAGVVQSPRYKIIEKKQPVAFWCNPISGHNTLYWYLQNLGQGPELLIRYENEEAVDDSQLPKDRFSAERLKGVDSTLKIQPAELGDSAVYLCASSSGLDYNEQFFGPGTRLTVL.

This rearrangement joins TRBV5-4 to TRBJ2-3; tentatively, D is TRBD2 (6 bases). This CDR3 has 15 amino acids. The germline CDR1 and CDR2 sequences are SGHNT and YYREEE (reference sequence). Trimming left V 0 bases short and J 1 base short, with 9 bases between. CDR3 bases: TGTGCCAGCAGCTTGGAAGGACTACGCACAGATACGCAGTATTTT. Translated: CASSLEGLRTDTQYF.

This chain uses TRBV5-6 with TRBJ2-2; no clear D. The CDR3 loop spans 14 amino acids. Germline-derived CDR1 and CDR2 are SGHDT and YYEEEE. The V end was cut by 3 bases, the J end by 7 bases, with 13 bases between. CDR3 nucleotide sequence: TGTGCCAGCAGCTCAACGAGGTTTGACGGGGAGCTGTTTTTT. This encodes CASSSTRFDGELFF.

This clone was seen once. This sequence joins TRBV6-1 and TRBJ2-7; TRBD2 is a possible D gene (6 bases). The CDR3 spans 14 residues. Germline V gives CDR1 MNHNS, CDR2 SASEGT. Trimming shortened V by 2 bases and J by 3 bases, and 11 bases separated the two germline ends. The chain's CDR3 is CASSEFTGDYEQYF. The CDR3 DNA reads as TGTGCCAGCAGTGAATTTACGGGAGACTACGAGCAGTACTTC.

The chain carries TRBV6-5 and TRBJ2-7, with TRBD2 matching 8 bases. The V gene end was trimmed by 8 bases and the J gene end by 4 bases; junction bases not matched to a gene: 13. CDR1 is MNHEY and CDR2 is SVGAGI in the germline V gene. The CDR3 totals 15 residues. CDR3 nucleotides: TGTGCCAGCTCTCGCACTAGCGGCTTGGGGTACGAGCAGTACTTC. Its translation is CASSRTSGLGYEQYF.

This clone was observed a handful of times. The J gene is TRBJ2-3, the V gene TRBV11-2; 11 bases are shared with TRBD2. The CDR3 has 14 amino acids. Germline V gene lookup returns CDR1 SGHAT and CDR2 FQNNGV. The V segment lost 3 bases and the J segment 4 bases; nucleotides outside the gene matches: 0. DNA of the CDR3: TGTGCCAGCAGCTTGGGACTAGCGGCAGATACGCAGTATTTT. Translation: CASSLGLAADTQYF.

The chain joins TRBV5-1 to TRBJ2-3, with D possibly being TRBD2 (5 bases). This CDR3 is 14 amino acids long. CDR1 is SGHRS and CDR2 is YFSETQ in the germline V gene. V lost 3 bases and J 3 bases, leaving 11 bases between the germline ends. As DNA, the CDR3 is TGCGCCAGCAGCTCCCTATCGGGGACAGATACGCAGTATTTT. It specifies CASSSLSGTDTQYF. Drawing the rest from reference TRBV5-1 and TRBJ2-3, the complete variable domain is KAGVTQTPRYLIKTRGQQVTLSCSPISGHRSVSWYQQTPGQGLQFLFEYFSETQRNKGNFPGRFSGRQFSNSRSEMNVSTLELGDSALYLCASSSLSGTDTQYFGPGTRLTVL.

This clone is a singleton in its sample. This chain uses TRBV19 with TRBJ1-2, with TRBD1 matching over 7 bases. Germline V gene lookup returns CDR1 LNHDA and CDR2 SQIVND (reference sequence). The V and J ends lost 0 bases and 8 bases, in that order; junction bases with no gene match: 9. This CDR3 has 15 amino acids. CDR3 in amino acids: CASSIDPDRAGGYTF. DNA of the CDR3: TGTGCCAGTAGTATAGATCCCGACAGGGCCGGAGGCTACACCTTC.

With regard to this clone: The junction shows a germline mismatch at one end, possibly a read error. The chain combines TRBV7-7 with TRBJ2-7; D might be TRBD1 (6 bases). Germline assignment: CDR1 SSHAT and CDR2 FNYEAQ (reference sequence). The CDR3 runs to 17 residues. In nucleotides, the CDR3 is TGTGCTAGCAGAATGGGTACAGTGGGTCAGGGGCCGTGCGAGCAGTACTTC. It is translated as CASRMGTVGQGPCEQYF.